This TCR beta chain was profiled in a study of blood T cells in healthy people across ages. Notes on the study in general: Roughly linear declines in TCR beta diversity per million T cells occurred with age. Naive T cell percentage strongly correlated with TCR beta diversity.

A J-beta primer mix and a sample-barcoded 5' primer were used in a second PCR of roughly 7 to 12 cycles. From the 5' RACE reads, TCRdb called clonotypes with MiXCR, one entry per CDR3 protein. The sample yields about a million distinct CDR3 sequences, 51% seen once. There are many counts of this clonotype. Its target is unknown. V lost 3 bases to trimming and J lost 0 bases; unmatched junction nucleotides: 5. Germline CDR1 SGHAT, CDR2 FQNNGV. CDR3 size: 17 residues. The genes are TRBV11-2 and TRBJ2-7, with TRBD2 matching over 13 bases. The specimen sequenced was blood. The origin of this receptor is a woman aged 55 to 70 in good health. The CDR3 DNA follows: TGTGCCAGCAGCTTCCCCGGACTAGCGGGAGACTCCTACGAGCAGTACTTC. Protein: CASSFPGLAGDSYEQYF.